What follows are 19 T cell receptor beta chains derived from one specimen sequenced in a study of cytotoxic CD8 clonotypes in ibrutinib-treated CLL. The method was immunoSEQ multiplex PCR; TCRdb's version includes in-frame clones alone and lacks a portion of them. This sample yields approximately 24,000 clones, of which approximately 67% are seen a single time; roughly 47% belongs to the top ten. Here the sequenced sample was PBMCs, taken at disease progression, from a patient treated with ibrutinib. Receptor source: a human donor with chronic lymphocytic leukemia.

This chain joins TRBV9 and TRBJ1-5, with D perhaps matching TRBD1 (6 bases). Trimming cost V 6 bases and J 0 bases, with 10 bases left between them. Germline loops: CDR1 SGDLS, CDR2 YYNGEE. The CDR3 covers 14 residues. As DNA, the CDR3 is TGTGCCAGCACCAGGGGATATAGCAATCAGCCCCAGCATTTT. Translating it yields CASTRGYSNQPQHF. Full variable domain (missing parts from reference TRBV9 and TRBJ1-5): DSGVTQTPKHLITATGQRVTLRCSPRSGDLSVYWYQQSLDQGLQFLIQYYNGEERAKGNILERFSAQQFPDLHSELNLSSLELGDSALYFCASTRGYSNQPQHFGDGTRLSIL.

This clone was detected a few times. This rearrangement joins TRBV7-3 to TRBJ1-6; D remains unclear. The V end was cut by 2 bases, the J end by 11 bases, with 13 bases between. This CDR3 contains 14 residues. Germline V CDR1 and CDR2: SGHTA, FQGTGA. The CDR3 spells CASSLLAQVPPLHF. As DNA, the CDR3 is TGTGCCAGCAGCTTATTGGCGCAGGTTCCACCCCTCCACTTT. Drawing the rest from reference TRBV7-3 and TRBJ1-6, the complete variable domain is GAGVSQTPSNKVTEKGKYVELRCDPISGHTALYWYRQSLGQGPEFLIYFQGTGAADDSGLPNDRFFAVRPEGSVSTLKIQRTERGDSAVYLCASSLLAQVPPLHFGNGTRLTVT.

This chain links TRBV29-1 with TRBJ1-2; D is uncertain. V lost 4 bases to trimming and J lost 3 bases, with 9 bases between them. The CDR3 is made up of 12 amino acids. Germline CDR1 SQVTM, CDR2 ANQGSEA. The CDR3 reads CSVGAGYYGYTF. As DNA, the CDR3 is TGCAGCGTTGGGGCGGGATACTATGGCTACACCTTC.

The V and J genes are TRBV9 and TRBJ2-7; the match to TRBD2 covers 10 bases. Germline CDR1 and CDR2: SGDLS and YYNGEE. The CDR3 runs to 14 residues. V dropped 2 bases and J dropped 5; count of bases not matched to a gene: 4. CDR3 sequence reads: CASSVSGGANEQYF. In nucleotides, the CDR3 is TGTGCCAGCAGCGTCAGCGGGGGGGCCAACGAGCAGTACTTC.

The chain combines TRBV4-3 with TRBJ2-1; tentative D call: TRBD2 (6 bases). CDR3 size: 16 residues. Per the germline V gene, CDR1 is LGHNA and CDR2 is YSLEER. V lost 3 bases and J lost 0, with 12 bases in between. DNA of the CDR3: TGCGCCAGCAGCCAGGCGGGACTCAGCTCCTACAATGAGCAGTTCTTC. Residues: CASSQAGLSSYNEQFF.

The rearrangement uses TRBV6-5 and TRBJ2-3; perhaps TRBD2 as D (6 bases). The CDR3 has 13 residues. Germline V gives CDR1 MNHEY, CDR2 SVGAGI. V gave up 5 bases and J gave up 7 bases, with 13 bases separating them. The CDR3 coding sequence is TGTGCCAGCAGTCAGGACTACCCTAATACGCAGTATTTT. Amino acids: CASSQDYPNTQYF.

CDR3 nucleotides: TGTGCCAGCTCACCGAGTCAGGGGCCATCCTACGAGCAGTACTTC. Amino acids: CASSPSQGPSYEQYF. The chain combines TRBV18 with TRBJ2-7, with D perhaps matching TRBD1 (6 bases). CDR1 is KGHSH and CDR2 is LQKENI in the germline V gene. V was cut by 3 bases and J by 1 base, with 13 bases left in between. The CDR3 is 15 amino acids.

This clone was counted a few times. The rearrangement links TRBV5-1 to TRBJ2-7; either TRBD1 or TRBD2 may supply D (6 bases each). Germline loops: CDR1 SGHRS, CDR2 YFSETQ. V lost 7 bases and J lost 2, with 19 bases in between. CDR3 length: 15 residues. The CDR3 DNA follows: TGCGCCAGCTCCATTGGAGGGGGGAACCCCTACGAGCAGTACTTC. Its protein product is CASSIGGGNPYEQYF.

The chain carries TRBV7-9 and TRBJ1-2; 8 bases agree with TRBD1. J gave up 7 bases and V 5 bases, and 3 bases lay outside the gene matches. The CDR3 sequence is 12 residues long. Looked up from germline, CDR1 is SEHNR and CDR2 is FQNEAQ (reference sequence). CDR3 protein: CASSVTGVGYTF. The CDR3 DNA reads as TGTGCCAGCAGCGTGACAGGGGTTGGCTACACCTTC. Filled out from reference TRBV7-9 and TRBJ1-2, the complete variable domain reads DTGVSQNPRHKITKRGQNVTFRCDPISEHNRLYWYRQTLGQGPEFLTYFQNEAQLEKSRLLSDRFSAERPKGSFSTLEIQRTEQGDSAMYLCASSVTGVGYTFGSGTRLTVV.

This rearrangement joins TRBV7-7 to TRBJ2-7; either TRBD1 or TRBD2 may fit D (5 bases each). Germline V gene lookup returns CDR1 SSHAT and CDR2 FNYEAQ (reference sequence). Trimming took 5 bases from V and 2 from J, leaving 13 bases between them. The CDR3 runs 14 residues. This CDR3 reads CASSPGPGPYEQYF. The CDR3 DNA follows: TGTGCCAGCAGCCCGGGACCTGGCCCCTACGAGCAGTACTTC. Looking up the rest from reference TRBV7-7 and TRBJ2-7 gives the full variable domain: GAGVSQSPRYKVTKRGQDVTLRCDPISSHATLYWYQQALGQGPEFLTYFNYEAQPDKSGLPSDRFSAERPEGSISTLTIQRTEQRDSAMYRCASSPGPGPYEQYFGPGTRLTVT.

This clone was observed a single time. The J gene is TRBJ1-6, the V gene TRBV19; D ambiguous. The CDR3 loop spans 16 amino acids. V was pared by 0 bases and J by 6 bases, with 12 bases between. The germline V gene encodes CDR1 LNHDA and CDR2 SQIVND (reference sequence). CDR3 sequence reads: CASSIDVRQVNSPLHF. Written as DNA, the CDR3 is TGTGCCAGTAGTATAGACGTACGGCAGGTTAATTCACCCCTCCACTTT.

The chain links TRBV18 to TRBJ1-1; D is unclear. The V gene lost 3 bases and the J gene lost 8 bases, with 22 bases spanning the gap. This CDR3 is built from 16 residues. Germline values: CDR1 KGHSH, CDR2 LQKENI. CDR3 bases: TGTGCCAGCTCACCCAGGCCCAGGAGTGGGGAGGGAGAAGCTTTCTTT. Its protein is CASSPRPRSGEGEAFF.

The chain couples TRBV5-1 to TRBJ2-1; a weak D match, TRBD2 (6 bases). Trimming took off 4 bases at V and 7 bases at J, with 21 bases between the two ends. Germline V gene data show CDR1 as SGHRS and CDR2 as YFSETQ. The CDR3 has 16 amino acids. The CDR3 loop reads CASSEPGLDSGNEQFF. DNA of the CDR3: TGCGCCAGCAGCGAACCGGGACTCGACAGTGGGAATGAGCAGTTCTTC.

This chain links TRBV27 with TRBJ1-6, with D possibly being TRBD1 (5 bases). V gave up 2 bases and J gave up 10 bases, with 12 bases separating them. Germline values: CDR1 MNHEY, CDR2 SMNVEV (reference sequence). This CDR3 spans 14 amino acids. The CDR3 loop is CASSLTPGWSPLHF. The CDR3 DNA sequence: TGTGCCAGCAGTTTAACGCCAGGGTGGTCACCCCTCCACTTT.

The chain couples TRBV15 to TRBJ1-2; TRBD1 matches 8 bases. CDR1 and CDR2 (germline): LNHNV, YYDKDF (reference sequence). Trimming removed 0 bases from V and 5 bases from J; junction bases left unmatched: 11. This CDR3 comprises 17 residues. CDR3 sequence: CATSRDSGAGGWYGYTF. The CDR3, as DNA: TGTGCCACCAGCAGAGATAGCGGGGCAGGGGGCTGGTATGGCTACACCTTC.

This clone was seen once. The V and J genes are TRBV5-4 and TRBJ1-2; 10 nucleotides line up with TRBD1. V shed 2 bases and J 6 bases; nucleotides not matched to a gene: 4. The CDR3 is 14 amino acids. In germline, CDR1 is SGHNT, CDR2 YYREEE (reference sequence). In DNA, the CDR3 is TGTGCCAGCAGCTTTGGGGACAGGGGAAATGGCTACACCTTC. Protein product: CASSFGDRGNGYTF.

V usage is TRBV9 and J usage is TRBJ2-6; D remains unclear. This CDR3 comprises 17 residues. Trimming pared 2 bases from V and 0 bases from J, leaving 12 bases between. Looked up from germline, CDR1 is SGDLS and CDR2 is YYNGEE. In nucleotides, the CDR3 is TGTGCCAGCAGCGTTCCGGACGGCCGCTCTGGGGCCAACGTCCTGACTTTC. Its protein is CASSVPDGRSGANVLTF.

The chain carries TRBV30 and TRBJ2-3, with D unclear. Germline values: CDR1 GTSNPN, CDR2 SVGIG (reference sequence). The CDR3 sequence is 14 residues long. The V end was cut by 7 bases, the J end by 0 bases, with 14 bases between. The CDR3 spells CAYKLRPSTDTQYF. CDR3 in DNA: TGTGCCTACAAGCTCAGGCCGAGCACAGATACGCAGTATTTT.

V and J are TRBV2 and TRBJ2-3, with D hard to call. Germline V gene lookup returns CDR1 SNHLY and CDR2 FYNNEI. The CDR3 is 11 residues long. The germline V and J ends were trimmed by 6 bases and 3 bases, with 4 bases remaining between them. The CDR3 region has the DNA TGTGCCAGCAGCCAGACAGATACGCAGTATTTT. Protein sequence: CASSQTDTQYF.